This T cell receptor beta chain was recovered during a study of T cells in localized non-small cell lung cancer. Study observations and caveats: An association was observed between higher blood T cell density and longer overall survival. In uninvolved adjacent lung, T cell clonality reached its highest value, exceeding tumor. Adjacent lung was found to contain a median approximately 62 of the top 100 tumor clones. Sequencing covered just one tumor region, so heterogeneity cannot be ruled out.

Germline V CDR1 and CDR2: SGHRS, YFSETQ. The CDR3 spans 16 residues. V was shortened by 0 bases and J by 2 bases, with 12 bases between the two germline ends. The table came from immunoSEQ multiplex PCR; TCRdb's copy has only in-frame clones and leaves some out. The sample includes some 2,500 clones, under 25% of them seen just once. As to this clone: Its target is not known.

This TCR came from a woman aged 40-69 years with stage I lung adenocarcinoma. This chain links TRBV5-1 with TRBJ1-3; a weak D match, TRBD1 (5 bases). The specimen comprised lung tumor tissue, sampled before any cancer treatment. The CDR3: CASSLALGVPGNTIYF. CDR3 coding DNA: TGCGCCAGCAGCTTGGCCTTGGGGGTCCCTGGAAACACCATATATTTT.